Below are 8 T cell receptor beta chains sequenced from a single sample in a study of cytomegalovirus exposure and HLA in healthy donors. 13 Jbeta primers and 60 Vbeta primers were used for the PCR. Libraries were prepared by immunoSEQ multiplex PCR; TCRdb keeps only in-frame clonotypes and omits some of them. The sample lists fewer than 150,000 clones, around 80% seen once, with under 0.3% in the top ten. The sequencing sample was made of PBMCs. Receptor source: a man aged 50 or older in good health and CMV-seronegative.

J is TRBJ2-3 and V is TRBV2, with TRBD2 matching 9 bases. Germline CDR1 is SNHLY and CDR2 is FYNNEI. The CDR3 extends over 13 amino acids. The V segment lost 8 bases and the J segment 8 bases; nucleotides outside the gene matches: 8. The CDR3 loop reads CASGAGGPVTQYF. The DNA of the CDR3 is TGTGCCAGCGGGGCGGGAGGGCCTGTTACGCAGTATTTT.

This sequence joins TRBV4-3 and TRBJ2-1; D is ambiguous. The CDR3 has 13 amino acids. V lost 4 bases to trimming and J lost 7 bases, with 11 bases between them. The V gene's germline CDR1 is LGHNA and CDR2 YSLEER. CDR3 coding DNA: TGCGCCAGCAGCCGAGAAGCTAGGAATGAGCAGTTCTTC. Translated: CASSREARNEQFF.

This clone turned up a few times. The genes are TRBV6-5 and TRBJ1-1, with TRBD1 as a possible D gene (5 bases). Trimming left V 0 bases short and J 4 bases short, with 9 bases between. CDR1 is MNHEY and CDR2 is SVGAGI in the germline V gene. The CDR3 covers 14 residues. CDR3 amino acids: CASSYSAGVTEAFF. The CDR3 DNA sequence: TGTGCCAGCAGTTACTCGGCGGGGGTCACTGAAGCTTTCTTT.

V is TRBV21-1 and J is TRBJ2-1; the tabulated D call, TRBD1, remains unverified against the DNA. TRBV21-1 is listed as a pseudogene. The CDR3 is 17 amino acids. CDR3 protein: CASSKDQGLEVHNEQFF. The CDR3 DNA is TGTGCCAGCAGCAAAGACCAGGGATTAGAGGTGCACAATGAGCAGTTCTTC.

The rearrangement links TRBV7-3 to TRBJ1-1; the D gene is possibly TRBD1 (6 bases). This CDR3 is built from 13 residues. V lost 1 base to trimming and J lost 8 bases, with 11 bases between them. The V gene's germline CDR1 is SGHTA and CDR2 FQGTGA. CDR3 residues: CASSLSGQTEAFF. The CDR3 DNA reads TGTGCCAGCAGCTTAAGCGGACAGACCGAAGCTTTCTTT.

V and J are TRBV7-8 and TRBJ2-2; D gene unclear. The germline V and J ends were trimmed by 9 bases and 0 bases, with 14 bases remaining between them. The CDR3 extends over 15 amino acids. The V gene's germline CDR1 is SGHVS and CDR2 FQNEAQ. The CDR3 spells CASTTQPTNTGELFF. The CDR3 coding sequence is TGTGCCAGTACGACACAGCCAACGAACACCGGGGAGCTGTTTTTT. Variable domain in full (rest from reference TRBV7-8 and TRBJ2-2): GAGVSQSPRYKVAKRGQDVALRCDPISGHVSLFWYQQALGQGPEFLTYFQNEAQLDKSGLPSDRFFAERPEGSVSTLKIQRTQQEDSAVYLCASTTQPTNTGELFFGEGSRLTVL.

The CDR3: CASSPPWGRDDEQFF. CDR3 bases: TGTGCCAGCAGCCCACCGTGGGGGCGCGATGATGAGCAGTTCTTC. J is TRBJ2-1 and V is TRBV7-9, with D tentatively TRBD1 (6 bases). Trimming pared 5 bases from V and 8 bases from J, leaving 19 bases between. The CDR3 runs 15 residues. Germline values: CDR1 SEHNR, CDR2 FQNEAQ (reference sequence).

V and J are TRBV20-1 and TRBJ2-3; D unresolved. Germline V gives CDR1 DFQATT, CDR2 SNEGSKA (reference sequence). Deletions cut 1 base from V and 3 bases from J, with 2 bases between. This CDR3 comprises 11 residues. The CDR3 reads CSARATDTQYF. The CDR3, as DNA: TGCAGTGCTAGAGCGACAGATACGCAGTATTTT.